Listed below are T cell receptor beta chains from one sample, sequenced in a study of blood T cells in healthy people across ages. TCRdb reprocessed the 5' RACE reads with MiXCR, giving one entry per CDR3 protein. The sample lists about 640,000 distinct CDR3 sequences, about 53% seen once, with around 37% in the top ten. The specimen sequenced was blood. The receptors derive from a man in his 60s in good health. Both conserved end residues are part of each CDR3. D genes are given only for firm matches. The size field is filled for only some rows; it gives once, few, many or a size class.

v_call,d_call,j_call,clone_size,cdr3_nt,cdr3_aa
TRBV29-1,TRBD1,TRBJ2-1,.,TGCAGCGTTGGAGTGGGACAGGGTGGCTACAATGAGCAGTTCTTC,CSVGVGQGGYNEQFF
TRBV15,TRBD1,TRBJ1-2,.,TGTGCCACCAGCAGAGATAGGGTCCAGGGACAGAATGGCTACACCTTC,CATSRDRVQGQNGYTF
TRBV6-5,TRBD1,TRBJ1-3,.,TGTGCCAGCAGCCCGGGACAGGGAGGAAGAAACACCATATATTTT,CASSPGQGGRNTIYF
TRBV7-9,.,TRBJ2-1,.,TGTGCCAGCACCCATGGGGGCCTCTACAATGAGCAGTTCTTC,CASTHGGLYNEQFF
TRBV24-1,.,TRBJ2-6,.,TGTGCCACCAGTGGGACCGCTGGGGGCTCTGGGGCCAACGTCCTGACTTTC,CATSGTAGGSGANVLTF
TRBV20-1,.,TRBJ1-1,.,TGCAGTGCCCGCCGGTCGGGGAACACTGAAGCTTTCTTT,CSARRSGNTEAFF
TRBV28,TRBD2,TRBJ2-3,.,TGTGCCAGCAGTTTACAGGGAGGGAGCACAGATACGCAGTATTTT,CASSLQGGSTDTQYF
TRBV10-3,TRBD2,TRBJ2-6,.,TGTGCCACCATGAACCCAGCGGGAAACTCTGGGGCCAACGTCCTGACTTTC,CATMNPAGNSGANVLTF
TRBV20-1,.,TRBJ2-5,.,TGCAGTGTTACAGCGTTCCAAGAGACCCAGTACTTC,CSVTAFQETQYF
TRBV20-1,.,TRBJ2-7,.,TGCAGTGCTCCCCTGGGGGCTTCACCATACGAGCAGTACTTC,CSAPLGASPYEQYF
TRBV29-1,TRBD1,TRBJ1-1,.,TGCAGCCTACAGGGACAGGGGGGGACTGAAGCTTTCTTT,CSLQGQGGTEAFF
TRBV12-3/TRBV12-4,.,TRBJ2-5,.,TGTGCCAGCAGTTTGGGCAGGACGGGAAAGACCCAGTACTTC,CASSLGRTGKTQYF
TRBV29-1,TRBD1,TRBJ2-5,.,TGCAGCGTCGGGACAGGGGGAGTCGGGGAGACCCAGTACTTC,CSVGTGGVGETQYF
TRBV20-1,.,TRBJ2-3,.,TGCAGTGCTAGCGCCGGTGGGGGAGAAACAGATACGCAGTATTTT,CSASAGGGETDTQYF
TRBV20-1,.,TRBJ2-5,few,TGCAGTGCTAGAGATGCCGAGAGGGGGGAGACCCAGTACTTC,CSARDAERGETQYF
TRBV10-3,.,TRBJ2-6,.,TGTGCCATCAGTGAGTCTCGGGGGAATGGGGCCAACGTCCTGACTTTC,CAISESRGNGANVLTF
TRBV7-9,.,TRBJ2-3,.,TGTGCCAGCAGCCCGAGGGGAACAGTCTACAAGGATTACACAGATACGCAGTATTTT,CASSPRGTVYKDYTDTQYF
TRBV10-3,.,TRBJ1-2,.,TGTGCCATCAGCGGGCAGTCCCTCTTTAACTATGGCTACACCTTC,CAISGQSLFNYGYTF
TRBV18,.,TRBJ2-3,.,TGTGCCAGCTCACCGGGCAATCGGAGAGATACGCAGTATTTT,CASSPGNRRDTQYF
TRBV2,TRBD2,TRBJ2-3,.,TGTGCCAGATATAGCGGGGCGGGCAATACGCAGTATTTT,CARYSGAGNTQYF
TRBV15,.,TRBJ2-4,once,TGTGCCACCAGCAGAGGGGATGTAAACATTCAGTACTTC,CATSRGDVNIQYF
TRBV10-2,TRBD2,TRBJ2-3,.,TGCGCCAGCAGTGTCGGAGCGGGGGGGGCAGATACGCAGTATTTT,CASSVGAGGADTQYF
TRBV11-2,TRBD1,TRBJ2-7,.,TGTGCCAGCAGCCGGGACAGGGGGTACTCCTACGAGCAGTACTTC,CASSRDRGYSYEQYF
TRBV5-1,.,TRBJ2-7,.,TGCGCCAGCAGACCTCTGGGGTCAGTCAGCGAGCAGTACTTC,CASRPLGSVSEQYF
TRBV6-4,.,TRBJ2-5,.,TGTGCCGGTGGTGGACCCCAAGGGACCCAGTACTTC,CAGGGPQGTQYF
TRBV7-2,.,TRBJ1-5,.,TGTGCCAGCAGCTTGCGACAGGTTAGCAATCAGCCCCAGCATTTT,CASSLRQVSNQPQHF
TRBV20-1,TRBD2,TRBJ2-3,.,TGCAGTGCTAGAGGAGGGTCTAGCGGGGGTAGCACAGATACGCAGTATTTT,CSARGGSSGGSTDTQYF
TRBV10-3,TRBD2,TRBJ2-3,.,TGTGCCATCAGTGACGGGACTAGCTCTGGCACAGATACGCAGTATTTT,CAISDGTSSGTDTQYF
TRBV6-5,.,TRBJ2-7,few,TGTGCCAGCAGTTACTCGAGAGGAGCGGCCGAGCAGTACTTC,CASSYSRGAAEQYF
TRBV6-5,.,TRBJ2-4,.,TGTGCCAGCAGTTACCGAGGGGCTGGAAACATTCAGTACTTC,CASSYRGAGNIQYF
TRBV20-1,TRBD1,TRBJ2-2,.,TGCAGTGCTAGAGATAGGACAGGACGGAACACCGGGGAGCTGTTTTTT,CSARDRTGRNTGELFF
TRBV3-1,.,TRBJ2-3,few,TGTGCCAGCAGCCAATGGGGTACGCAGTATTTT,CASSQWGTQYF
TRBV12-3/TRBV12-4,TRBD1,TRBJ1-2,.,TGTGCCAGCAGCCCACAGGGGCTTCACTATGGCTACACCTTC,CASSPQGLHYGYTF
TRBV20-1,TRBD2,TRBJ2-5,.,TGCAGTGCGTGGACTAGCGGGGGGGCGGAGACCCAGTACTTC,CSAWTSGGAETQYF
TRBV20-1,.,TRBJ2-5,.,TGCAGTGCTAGACCACCAGGCCTAAGCGGGACCCAGTACTTC,CSARPPGLSGTQYF
TRBV29-1,.,TRBJ2-5,.,TGCAGCGTTGGGGTCAGCTTGTCAGAGACCCAGTACTTC,CSVGVSLSETQYF
TRBV21-1,.,TRBJ1-6,.,TGTGCCAGCAGCAAAGGTGAGGGGGTGAGCTCCTATAATTCACCCCTCCACTTT,CASSKGEGVSSYNSPLHF
TRBV7-2,TRBD2,TRBJ2-5,many,TGTGCCAGCAGCTTACTAGCGGGGGCTACCCCTGAGACCCAGTACTTC,CASSLLAGATPETQYF
TRBV2,TRBD2,TRBJ2-3,.,TGTGCCAGCAGTGCTAGCGGGGGTAGGCCAGATACGCAGTATTTT,CASSASGGRPDTQYF
TRBV18,.,TRBJ2-5,.,TGTGCCAGCTCACCACTTGGGGCCGATGGGACCCAGTACTTC,CASSPLGADGTQYF
TRBV11-2,.,TRBJ2-7,few,TGTGCCAGCAGCTTAGGAGGCCCCCCCCTGGAGCAGTACTTC,CASSLGGPPLEQYF
TRBV5-6,.,TRBJ2-7,few,TGTGCCAGCAGCCCAAAACGGGGGCAGGGGAACGAGCAGTACTTC,CASSPKRGQGNEQYF
TRBV4-2,TRBD2,TRBJ2-1,.,TGTGCCAGCAGCCAAGGGGGTAGCGGGGGCTACAATGAGCAGTTCTTC,CASSQGGSGGYNEQFF
TRBV5-1,TRBD2,TRBJ2-3,few,TGCGCCAGCAGCTTGGAGGCATTGGGTAGCGGGCCCGATACGCAGTATTTT,CASSLEALGSGPDTQYF
TRBV3-1,.,TRBJ2-1,.,TGTGCCAGCAGCCAAGAAAACAGGGCCCCCTACAATGAGCAGTTCTTC,CASSQENRAPYNEQFF
TRBV6-1,.,TRBJ1-2,.,TGTGCCAGCAGTGAGGGGAGTACAGTCTATGGCTACACCTTC,CASSEGSTVYGYTF
TRBV28,.,TRBJ1-2,.,TGTGCCAGCAGTCCAGACGCCTACTATGGCTACACCTTC,CASSPDAYYGYTF
TRBV27,.,TRBJ2-1,few,TGTGCCAGCAGTGCACAGGGATCTTCCTACAATGAGCAGTTCTTC,CASSAQGSSYNEQFF
TRBV5-1,TRBD1,TRBJ1-5,few,TGCGCCAGCCATATACAGCAGAGGGGGCGCGCGGTGACAAGCAATCAGCCCCAGCATTTT,CASHIQQRGRAVTSNQPQHF
TRBV20-1,.,TRBJ1-6,.,TGCAGTGCTAGAGATCTCGGCAGAGACGGTTCACCCCTCCACTTT,CSARDLGRDGSPLHF
TRBV20-1,TRBD2,TRBJ2-5,.,TGCAGTGCTAGCCCGGGGCTAGCGGGGGTTGTGGAGACCCAGTACTTC,CSASPGLAGVVETQYF
TRBV10-3,.,TRBJ1-2,.,TGTGCCATCAGTGTTAGGACTGAGGATAACGGCTACACCTTC,CAISVRTEDNGYTF